This is a list of T cell receptor beta chains from one sample in a study of cytomegalovirus exposure and HLA in healthy donors. Sequencing was performed with immunoSEQ multiplex PCR; in TCRdb, only in-frame clones are kept and a portion is missing. The data show roughly 160,000 clones, approximately 79% seen once. Source material: PBMCs. These receptors were obtained from a man aged 55 to 70 in good health and CMV-seronegative. The conserved cysteine and the conserved F or W are not part of the CDR3 here.

V gene,CDR3 protein
TRBV5-1,ASSSPESYEQY
TRBV7-8,ASSLGGQAANYGYT
TRBV18,ASSQDRVQPQH
TRBV15,ATSRDQINQPQH
TRBV27,ASSSLREADTQY
TRBV6-5,ASSPTSIADTQY
TRBV18,ASSQLAGGPIEQF
TRBV9,ASSSGLYNEQF
TRBV5-4,ASSLARQGLNEKLF
TRBV11-2,ASSSVTGGAEAF
TRBV5-1,ASSLGLAGAQTQY
TRBV28,ASSFAGRGNQPQH
TRBV16,ASSQRQGAGNEQF
TRBV28,ASRTEPGRPF
TRBV7-6,ASSLASGEKLF
TRBV7-6,ASRTTGNTGELF
TRBV7-6,ASSSEISGNTIY
TRBV5-1,ASSSRGQGAISYEQY
TRBV28,ASSSGGVGNTEAF
TRBV5-6,ASSPGLAPLTQY
TRBV9,ASRSGSNTGELF
TRBV30,AWSVPGINYGYT
TRBV30,AWQTGPRLF
TRBV7-9,ASSLGGADGYT
TRBV7-8,ASSARANEKLF
TRBV7-9,SSSSSGRSALHEQY
TRBV27,ASSWGGGGAYGYT
TRBV28,ASRSTAYEQY
TRBV6-5,ASSYSQGPYEQY
TRBV9,ARRTDLSNQPQH
TRBV7-2,ASSLVSGNNSPLH
TRBV7-8,ASSLGGQGPYEQY
TRBV4-3,ASSQDLAGAGDTQY
TRBV7-4,AILQFPGSPNYGYT
TRBV30,AWSIGAGGNGEQY
TRBV12-2,ASRLHNSGQRLMDSPLH
TRBV29-1,SVLPGGETQY
TRBV18,ASSLTGPGETQY
TRBV5-4,ASSPNLGGQETQY
TRBV4-3,ASSQDRTGNTGELF
TRBV5-6,ASSLSGESWNYGYT
TRBV11-2,ASSSYRDTEAF
TRBV5-4,ASSLEGDLQAGSPLH
TRBV11-2,ASRGYTSLSSYNEQF
TRBV9,ASSVARGGEKLF
TRBV2,ASREGVSGRREQF
TRBV7-2,ASSRFRGLYNEQF
TRBV19,ASRGAASPYGYT
TRBV30,AWSETSGIETQY
TRBV5-1,ASSLGTSGDTETQY
TRBV6-5,ASSYREGSLARQY
TRBV4-3,ASSQVVRGGVKNIQY
TRBV6-5,ASSYQRASYEQY
TRBV14,ASSQVRAGGGFGNTIY
TRBV7-9,SSSFSGLVTDTQY
TRBV11-2,ASSLGGGSSYNEQF
TRBV29-1,SVETGTGGNTIY
TRBV29-1,SVSHTYQETQY
TRBV7-2,ASSLNGRVGFA